Sequencing of this T cell receptor beta chain was carried out in a study of human T cells and chemical hapten exposure. Study-level background: Alopecia areata, totalis or universalis was found in mostly female patients. Whole-study findings and limits: Donors were affected by alopecia, so their immune reaction might vary from that of healthy individuals.

This clonotype occurred many times. Its antigen remains unidentified. Unique molecular identifiers were attached to individual cDNA molecules during library preparation. TCRdb analysed the RACE reads with MiXCR anew, one entry per CDR3 protein. The sample consists of 55,000 to 75,000 distinct CDR3 sequences, roughly an eighth of them appearing once. The CDR3 is 15 amino acids. Unmatched junction bases numbered 4, after V lost 5 bases and J lost 0 bases. Time point described: patch test 3, about 24 weeks after DPC sensitization. The treatment here: therapeutic diphenylcyclopropenone sensitization with weekly scalp DPC.

The chain couples TRBV12-3 or TRBV12-4 to TRBJ2-3; 8 nucleotides match TRBD1. The source of this sequence is a man aged 30-40 years with alopecia areata. Some clones in this sample may be carry-over from other donors' samples. This sample comprised whole blood, obtained in connection with sensitization to the hapten diphenylcyclopropenone (DPC). CDR3 DNA: TGTGCCAGCAGTCGTAACAGGGGGAGCACAGATACGCAGTATTTT. Translation: CASSRNRGSTDTQYF.